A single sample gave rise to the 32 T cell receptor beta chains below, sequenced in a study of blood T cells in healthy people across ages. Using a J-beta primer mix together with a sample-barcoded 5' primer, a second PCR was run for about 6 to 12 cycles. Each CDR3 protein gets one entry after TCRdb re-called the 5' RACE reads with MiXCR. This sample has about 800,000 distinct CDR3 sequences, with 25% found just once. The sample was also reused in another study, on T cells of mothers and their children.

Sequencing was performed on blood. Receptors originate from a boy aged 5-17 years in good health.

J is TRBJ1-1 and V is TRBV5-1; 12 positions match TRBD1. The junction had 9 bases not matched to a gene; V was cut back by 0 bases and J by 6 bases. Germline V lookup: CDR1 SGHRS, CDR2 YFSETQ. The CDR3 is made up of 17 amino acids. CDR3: CASSLGDRGRLPAEAFF. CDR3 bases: TGCGCCAGCAGCTTGGGGGACAGGGGGCGTCTTCCCGCTGAAGCTTTCTTT.

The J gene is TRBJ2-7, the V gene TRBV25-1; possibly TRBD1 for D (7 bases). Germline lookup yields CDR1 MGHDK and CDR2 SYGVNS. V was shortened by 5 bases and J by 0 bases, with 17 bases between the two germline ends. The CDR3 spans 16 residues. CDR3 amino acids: CASSSGGTAFSYEQYF. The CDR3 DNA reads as TGTGCCAGCAGTTCAGGGGGGACAGCTTTCTCCTACGAGCAGTACTTC.

CDR3 protein: CAISPQGADYGYTF. DNA for the CDR3: TGTGCCATCAGCCCACAGGGGGCGGACTATGGCTACACCTTC. The chain links TRBV10-3 to TRBJ1-2; 9 nucleotides match TRBD1. The CDR3 loop spans 14 amino acids. The V gene end was trimmed by 6 bases and the J gene end by 3 bases; junction bases not matched to a gene: 5. Germline V CDR1 and CDR2: ENHRY, SYGVKD.

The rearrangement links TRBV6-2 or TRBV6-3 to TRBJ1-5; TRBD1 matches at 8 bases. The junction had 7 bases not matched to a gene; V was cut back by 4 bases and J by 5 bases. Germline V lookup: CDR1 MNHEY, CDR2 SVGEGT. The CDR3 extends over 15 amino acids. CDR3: CASSSLRGLYQPQHF. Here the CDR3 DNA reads TGTGCCAGCAGTTCTCTCAGGGGGCTGTATCAGCCCCAGCATTTT.

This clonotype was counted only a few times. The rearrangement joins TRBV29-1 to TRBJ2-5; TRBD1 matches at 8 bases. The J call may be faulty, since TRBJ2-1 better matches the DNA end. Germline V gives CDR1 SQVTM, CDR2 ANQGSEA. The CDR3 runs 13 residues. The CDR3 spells CSAEGQVLEEQFF. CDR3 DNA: TGCAGCGCCGAGGGACAGGTTTTAGAGGAGCAGTTCTTC.

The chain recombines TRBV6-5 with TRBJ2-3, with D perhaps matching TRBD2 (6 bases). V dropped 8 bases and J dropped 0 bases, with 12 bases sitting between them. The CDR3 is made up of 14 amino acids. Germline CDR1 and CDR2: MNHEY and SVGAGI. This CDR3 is CASGIRGSTDTQYF. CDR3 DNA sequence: TGTGCCAGCGGAATCCGGGGGAGCACAGATACGCAGTATTTT.

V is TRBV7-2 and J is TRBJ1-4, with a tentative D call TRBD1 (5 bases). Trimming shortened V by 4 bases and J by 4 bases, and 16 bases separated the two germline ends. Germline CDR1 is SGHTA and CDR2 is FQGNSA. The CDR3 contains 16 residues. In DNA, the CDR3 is TGTGCCAGCAGCTCACAACCCGGGGCTTTTAATGAAAAACTGTTTTTT. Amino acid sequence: CASSSQPGAFNEKLFF. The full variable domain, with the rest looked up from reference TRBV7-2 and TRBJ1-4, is GAGVSQSPSNKVTEKGKDVELRCDPISGHTALYWYRQSLGQGLEFLIYFQGNSAPDKSGLPSDRFSAERTGGSVSTLTIQRTQQEDSAVYLCASSSQPGAFNEKLFFGSGTQLSVL.

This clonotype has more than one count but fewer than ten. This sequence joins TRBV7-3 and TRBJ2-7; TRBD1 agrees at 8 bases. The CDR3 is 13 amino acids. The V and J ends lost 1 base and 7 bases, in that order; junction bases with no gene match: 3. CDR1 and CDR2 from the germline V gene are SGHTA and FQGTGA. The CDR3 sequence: CASSLIRGQEQYF. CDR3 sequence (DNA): TGTGCCAGCAGCTTAATCAGGGGGCAAGAGCAGTACTTC.

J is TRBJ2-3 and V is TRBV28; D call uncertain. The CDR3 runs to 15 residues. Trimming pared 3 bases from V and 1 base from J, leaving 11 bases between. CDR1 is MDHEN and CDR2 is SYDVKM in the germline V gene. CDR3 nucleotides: TGTGCCAGCAGTTTTCAACAGCCCCGCACAGATACGCAGTATTTT. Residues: CASSFQQPRTDTQYF. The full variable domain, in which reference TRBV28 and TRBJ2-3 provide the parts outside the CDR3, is DVKVTQSSRYLVKRTGEKVFLECVQDMDHENMFWYRQDPGLGLRLIYFSYDVKMKEKGDIPEGYSVSREKKERFSLILESASTNQTSMYLCASSFQQPRTDTQYFGPGTRLTVL.

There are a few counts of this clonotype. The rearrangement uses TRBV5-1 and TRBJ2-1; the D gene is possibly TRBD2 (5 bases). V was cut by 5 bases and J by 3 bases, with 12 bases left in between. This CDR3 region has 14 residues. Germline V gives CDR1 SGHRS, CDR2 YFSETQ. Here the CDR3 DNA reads TGCGCCAGCAGGGTGGTAGAGGGCTACAATGAGCAGTTCTTC. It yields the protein CASRVVEGYNEQFF. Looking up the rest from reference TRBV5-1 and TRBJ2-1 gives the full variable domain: KAGVTQTPRYLIKTRGQQVTLSCSPISGHRSVSWYQQTPGQGLQFLFEYFSETQRNKGNFPGRFSGRQFSNSRSEMNVSTLELGDSALYLCASRVVEGYNEQFFGPGTRLTVL.

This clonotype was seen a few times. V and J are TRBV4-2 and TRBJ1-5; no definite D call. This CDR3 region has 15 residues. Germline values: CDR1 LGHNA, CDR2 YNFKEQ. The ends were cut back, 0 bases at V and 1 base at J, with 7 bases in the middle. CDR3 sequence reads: CASSQEEQSNQPQHF. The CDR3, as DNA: TGTGCCAGCAGCCAAGAGGAACAAAGCAATCAGCCCCAGCATTTT.

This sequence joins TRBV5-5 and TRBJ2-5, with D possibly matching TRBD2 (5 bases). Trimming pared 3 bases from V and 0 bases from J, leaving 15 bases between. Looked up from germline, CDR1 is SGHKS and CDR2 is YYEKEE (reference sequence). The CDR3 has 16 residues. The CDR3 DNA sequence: TGTGCCAGCAGCTCGGTAATCGGGGTAAACCAAGAGACCCAGTACTTC. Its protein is CASSSVIGVNQETQYF. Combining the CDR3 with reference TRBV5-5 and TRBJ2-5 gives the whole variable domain DAGVTQSPTHLIKTRGQQVTLRCSPISGHKSVSWYQQVLGQGPQFIFQYYEKEERGRGNFPDRFSARQFPNYSSELNVNALLLGDSALYLCASSSVIGVNQETQYFGPGTRLLVL.

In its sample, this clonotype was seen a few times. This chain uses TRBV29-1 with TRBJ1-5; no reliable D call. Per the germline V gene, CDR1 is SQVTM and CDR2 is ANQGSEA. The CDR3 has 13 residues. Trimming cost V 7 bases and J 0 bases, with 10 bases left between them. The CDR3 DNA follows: TGCAGCGCACAACGGGATAGCAATCAGCCCCAGCATTTT. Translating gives CSAQRDSNQPQHF.

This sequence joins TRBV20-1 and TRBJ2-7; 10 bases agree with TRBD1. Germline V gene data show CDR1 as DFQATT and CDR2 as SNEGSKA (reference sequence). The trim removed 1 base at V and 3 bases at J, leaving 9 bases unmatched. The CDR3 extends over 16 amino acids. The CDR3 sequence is CSARGGRDRGIYEQYF. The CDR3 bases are TGCAGTGCTAGAGGGGGTCGGGACAGGGGCATCTACGAGCAGTACTTC.

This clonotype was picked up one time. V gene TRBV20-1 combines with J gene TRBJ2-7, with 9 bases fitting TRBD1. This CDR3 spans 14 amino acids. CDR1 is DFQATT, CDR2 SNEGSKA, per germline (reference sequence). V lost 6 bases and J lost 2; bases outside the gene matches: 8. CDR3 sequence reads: CSATWTGVAYEQYF. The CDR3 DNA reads TGCAGTGCGACCTGGACAGGGGTCGCCTACGAGCAGTACTTC.

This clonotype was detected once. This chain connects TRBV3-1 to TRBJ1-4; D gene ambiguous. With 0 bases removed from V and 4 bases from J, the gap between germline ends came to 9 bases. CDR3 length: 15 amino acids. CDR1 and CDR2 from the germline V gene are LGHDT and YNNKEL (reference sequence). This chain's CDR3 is CASSQDQVSNEKLFF. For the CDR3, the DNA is TGTGCCAGCAGCCAAGATCAAGTTAGTAATGAAAAACTGTTTTTT.

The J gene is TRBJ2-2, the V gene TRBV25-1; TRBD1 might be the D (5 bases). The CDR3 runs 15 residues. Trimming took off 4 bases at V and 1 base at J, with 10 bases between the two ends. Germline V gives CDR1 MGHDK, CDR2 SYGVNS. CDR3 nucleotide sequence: TGTGCCAGCAGTGGAAAAACAGGGAACACCGGGGAGCTGTTTTTT. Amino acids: CASSGKTGNTGELFF.

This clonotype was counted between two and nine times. In DNA form, the CDR3 reads TGTGCCAGCAGCGGGAGGGGACAGCTTGAAGCTTTCTTT. This codes for CASSGRGQLEAFF. J is TRBJ1-1 and V is TRBV7-8; 7 bases line up with TRBD1. This CDR3 spans 13 amino acids. J gave up 7 bases and V 5 bases, and 7 bases lay outside the gene matches. Germline V gives CDR1 SGHVS, CDR2 FQNEAQ.

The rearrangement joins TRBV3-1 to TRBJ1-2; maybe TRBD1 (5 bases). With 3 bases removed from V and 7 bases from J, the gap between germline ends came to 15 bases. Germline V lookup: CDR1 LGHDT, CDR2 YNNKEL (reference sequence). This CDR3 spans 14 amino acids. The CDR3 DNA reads TGTGCCAGCAGCCAGACCGGGACGAGAGGTGGCTACACCTTC. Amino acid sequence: CASSQTGTRGGYTF.

CDR3 nucleotides: TGCAGCGTTGAGGCTTCGATTAGCGGGAAAACCAAAAACATTCAGTACTTC. Translation gives CSVEASISGKTKNIQYF. The chain is built from TRBV29-1 and TRBJ2-4, with 8 bases that match TRBD2. CDR1 is SQVTM and CDR2 is ANQGSEA in the germline V gene. V was clipped by 3 bases and J by 2 bases; unmatched bases: 12. This CDR3 is 17 amino acids long.

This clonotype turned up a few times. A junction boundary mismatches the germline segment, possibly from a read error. The CDR3 reads CASSHRVQGRMNTEAFF. CDR3 DNA sequence: TGTGCCAGCAGTCACAGGGTCCAAGGGAGGATGAACACCGAAGCTTTCTTT. The chain carries TRBV28 and TRBJ1-1; D is perhaps TRBD1 (6 bases). This CDR3 has 17 amino acids. Germline lookup yields CDR1 MDHEN and CDR2 SYDVKM.

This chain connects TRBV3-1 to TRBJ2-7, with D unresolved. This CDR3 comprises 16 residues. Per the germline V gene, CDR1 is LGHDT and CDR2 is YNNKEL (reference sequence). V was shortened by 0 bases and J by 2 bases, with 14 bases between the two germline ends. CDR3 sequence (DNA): TGTGCCAGCAGCCAAGATTGGGCAGGTATTCCCTACGAGCAGTACTTC. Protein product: CASSQDWAGIPYEQYF.

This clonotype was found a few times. CDR3: CASSPVGGGNYEQYF. The CDR3 nucleotides are TGTGCCAGCAGTCCTGTTGGGGGAGGTAACTACGAGCAGTACTTC. The chain employs TRBV6-1 and TRBJ2-5; tentatively, D is TRBD2 (6 bases). Matching the DNA end better, TRBJ2-7 makes the J call doubtful. This CDR3 is 15 amino acids long. Germline V gene data show CDR1 as MNHNS and CDR2 as SASEGT.

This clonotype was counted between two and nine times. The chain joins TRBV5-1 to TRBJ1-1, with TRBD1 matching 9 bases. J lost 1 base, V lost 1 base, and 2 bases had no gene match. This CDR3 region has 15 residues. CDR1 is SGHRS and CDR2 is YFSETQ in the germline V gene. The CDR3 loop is CASSLRGQGNTEAFF. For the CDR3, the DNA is TGCGCCAGCAGCTTGAGGGGACAGGGGAACACTGAAGCTTTCTTT.

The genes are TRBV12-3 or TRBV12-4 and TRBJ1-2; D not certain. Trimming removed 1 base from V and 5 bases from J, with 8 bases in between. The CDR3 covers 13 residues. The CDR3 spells CASSLGAWYGYTF. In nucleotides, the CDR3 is TGTGCCAGCAGTTTAGGAGCGTGGTATGGCTACACCTTC.

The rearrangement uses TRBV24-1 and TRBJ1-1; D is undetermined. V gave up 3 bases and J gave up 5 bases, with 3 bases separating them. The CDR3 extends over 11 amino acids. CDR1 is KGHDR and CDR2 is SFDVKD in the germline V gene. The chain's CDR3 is CATSDSTEAFF. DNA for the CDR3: TGTGCCACCAGTGATAGTACTGAAGCTTTCTTT.

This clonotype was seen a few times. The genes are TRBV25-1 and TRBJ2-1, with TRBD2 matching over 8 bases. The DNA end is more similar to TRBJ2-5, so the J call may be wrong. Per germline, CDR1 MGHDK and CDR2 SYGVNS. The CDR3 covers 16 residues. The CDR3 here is CASSEWRGGGPGTQYF. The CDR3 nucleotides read TGTGCCAGCAGTGAATGGCGTGGCGGGGGGCCTGGGACCCAGTACTTC.

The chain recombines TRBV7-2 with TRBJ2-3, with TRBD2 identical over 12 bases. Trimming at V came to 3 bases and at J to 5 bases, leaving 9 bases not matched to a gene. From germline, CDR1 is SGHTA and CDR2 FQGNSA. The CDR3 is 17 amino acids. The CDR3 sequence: CASSFPTSGGTGDTQYF. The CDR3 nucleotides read TGTGCCAGCAGCTTCCCTACTAGCGGGGGGACAGGAGATACGCAGTATTTT.

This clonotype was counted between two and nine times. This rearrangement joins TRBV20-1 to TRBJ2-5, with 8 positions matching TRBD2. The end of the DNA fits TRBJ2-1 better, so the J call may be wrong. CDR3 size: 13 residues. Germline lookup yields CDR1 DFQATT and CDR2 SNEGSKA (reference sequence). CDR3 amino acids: CSVYRGGGNEQFF. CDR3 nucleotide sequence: TGCAGCGTGTACCGGGGGGGAGGCAATGAGCAGTTCTTC.

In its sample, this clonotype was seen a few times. The DNA for the CDR3 is TGTGCCAGCCTCGACAGGGGGAATAGTCAGCCCCAGCATTTT. It translates to CASLDRGNSQPQHF. The chain combines TRBV28 with TRBJ1-5; 9 nucleotides agree with TRBD1. Germline values: CDR1 MDHEN, CDR2 SYDVKM. The junction had 8 bases not matched to a gene; V was cut back by 8 bases and J by 6 bases. The CDR3 spans 14 residues.

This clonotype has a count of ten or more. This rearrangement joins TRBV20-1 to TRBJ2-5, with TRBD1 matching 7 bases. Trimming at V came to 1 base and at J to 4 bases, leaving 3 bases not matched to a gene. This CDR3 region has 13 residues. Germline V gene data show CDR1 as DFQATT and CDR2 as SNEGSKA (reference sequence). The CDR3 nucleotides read TGCAGTGCTAGAGGACAGGGCCGAGAGACCCAGTACTTC. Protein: CSARGQGRETQYF.

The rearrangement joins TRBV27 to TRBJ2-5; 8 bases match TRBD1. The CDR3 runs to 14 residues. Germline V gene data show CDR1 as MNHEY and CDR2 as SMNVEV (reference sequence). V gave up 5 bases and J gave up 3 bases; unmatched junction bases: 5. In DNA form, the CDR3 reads TGTGCCAGCAGTCCGACAGGGGAGGAAGAGACCCAGTACTTC. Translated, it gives CASSPTGEEETQYF.